The T cell receptor beta chain described here comes from a study of T-cell memory formation after mild COVID-19. The study's findings and limits: Memory from before infection featured some responding clones, which suggests cross-reactive memory joined. Later expanders leaned toward CD4+, whereas clones contracting from day 15 to 85 were balanced CD4/CD8. The CD4+ clones that contracted clustered mainly within CM and EM, and the CD8+ clones concentrated in EMRA.

Amplification by 5'RACE using constant-segment primers produced TCR alpha and TCR beta cDNA libraries that carried sample barcodes and UMIs. TCRdb ran MiXCR on the 5' RACE reads and lists one entry per CDR3 protein. The sample consists of 190,000 or so distinct CDR3 sequences, under 12% of them appearing once. Concerning this clonotype: The antigen is undetermined.

There are 15 residues in the CDR3. Germline CDR1 and CDR2: LGHNA and YNFKEQ. V shed 0 bases and J shed 10 bases, with 13 bases lying between them. The J gene is TRBJ1-6, the V gene TRBV4-2, with unresolved D. This TCR was sampled from a man between 18 and 35 years old who had mild COVID-19 (a few samples of this study predate the infection). Cell type and time point are not known. Source material: PBMCs or a T cell subset sorted from them (not recorded which). The CDR3 coding sequence is TGTGCCAGCAGCCAAGAATATCTTAGTGTGTCACCCCTCCACTTT. Amino acids: CASSQEYLSVSPLHF.